This T cell receptor beta chain was recovered during a study of blood T cell repertoires in COVID-19. In the study overall: The United States, Italy and Spain supplied acute and convalescent COVID-19 samples.

V was cut by 1 base and J by 3 bases, with 10 bases left in between. Looked up from germline, CDR1 is SQVTM and CDR2 is ANQGSEA. The CDR3 loop spans 14 amino acids. The method was immunoSEQ multiplex PCR; TCRdb's version includes in-frame clones alone and lacks a portion of them. The sample comprises about 74,000 clones, just over 90% of which are singletons, and approximately 2.4% rests with the top ten. During active infection, Seattle patients enrolled and were then monitored through disease. The V gene is TRBV29-1, the J gene TRBJ2-4; tentatively, D is TRBD1 (6 bases). The sequence was obtained from a man in his fifties or sixties with COVID-19, enrolled during active disease. The sequencing sample was made of peripheral blood. CDR3 loop: CSVEGGQGKNIQYF. The CDR3 DNA follows: TGCAGCGTTGAAGGGGGGCAGGGCAAAAACATTCAGTACTTC.